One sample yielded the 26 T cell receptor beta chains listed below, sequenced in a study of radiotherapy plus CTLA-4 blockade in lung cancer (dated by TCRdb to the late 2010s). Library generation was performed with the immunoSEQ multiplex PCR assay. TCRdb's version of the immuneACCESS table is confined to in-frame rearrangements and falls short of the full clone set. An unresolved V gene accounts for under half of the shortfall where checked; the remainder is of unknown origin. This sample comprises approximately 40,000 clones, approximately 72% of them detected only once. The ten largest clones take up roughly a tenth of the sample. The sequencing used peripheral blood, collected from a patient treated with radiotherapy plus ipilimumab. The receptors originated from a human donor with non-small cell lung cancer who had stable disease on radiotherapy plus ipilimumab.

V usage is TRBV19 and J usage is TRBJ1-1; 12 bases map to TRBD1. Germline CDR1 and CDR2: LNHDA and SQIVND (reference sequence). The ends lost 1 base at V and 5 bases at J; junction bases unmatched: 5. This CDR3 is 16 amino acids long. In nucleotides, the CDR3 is TGTGCCAGTAGTATAGGGGGGACAGGGGGCCAGACTGAAGCTTTCTTT. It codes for CASSIGGTGGQTEAFF.

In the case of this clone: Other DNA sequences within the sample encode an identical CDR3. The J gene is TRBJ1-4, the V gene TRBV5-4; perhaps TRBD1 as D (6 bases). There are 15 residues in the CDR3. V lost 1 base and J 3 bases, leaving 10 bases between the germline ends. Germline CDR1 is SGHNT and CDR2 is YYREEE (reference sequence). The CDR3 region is CASSLSGQSNEKLFF. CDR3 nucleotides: TGTGCCAGCAGCTTGAGTGGACAGTCTAATGAAAAACTGTTTTTT.

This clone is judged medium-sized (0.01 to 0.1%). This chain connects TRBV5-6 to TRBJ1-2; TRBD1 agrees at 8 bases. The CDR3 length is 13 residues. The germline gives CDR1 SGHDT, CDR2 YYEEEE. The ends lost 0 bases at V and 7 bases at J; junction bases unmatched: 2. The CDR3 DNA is TGTGCCAGCAGCTTGGTGACAGGGGTTGGCTACACCTTC. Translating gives CASSLVTGVGYTF.

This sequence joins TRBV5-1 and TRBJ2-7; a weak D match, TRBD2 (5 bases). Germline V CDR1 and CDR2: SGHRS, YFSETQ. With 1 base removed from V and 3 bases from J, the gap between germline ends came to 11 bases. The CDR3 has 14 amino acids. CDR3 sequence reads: CASSLNSGGYEQYF. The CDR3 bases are TGCGCCAGCAGCTTGAACAGCGGAGGCTACGAGCAGTACTTC. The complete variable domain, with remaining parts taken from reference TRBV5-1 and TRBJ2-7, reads KAGVTQTPRYLIKTRGQQVTLSCSPISGHRSVSWYQQTPGQGLQFLFEYFSETQRNKGNFPGRFSGRQFSNSRSEMNVSTLELGDSALYLCASSLNSGGYEQYFGPGTRLTVT.

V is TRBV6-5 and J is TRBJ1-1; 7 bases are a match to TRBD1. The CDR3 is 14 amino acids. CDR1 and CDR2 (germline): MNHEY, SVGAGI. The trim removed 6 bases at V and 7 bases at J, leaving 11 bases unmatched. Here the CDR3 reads CASSRDRDLHEAFF. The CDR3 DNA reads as TGTGCCAGCAGCCGAGACAGGGATCTTCATGAAGCTTTCTTT.

The CDR3, as DNA: TGCGCCAGCAGCTTGGGCCGAGCCCAGCGATACAATGAGCAGTTCTTC. Its translation: CASSLGRAQRYNEQFF. The genes are TRBV5-1 and TRBJ2-1; no clear D gene. The ends were cut back, 0 bases at V and 4 bases at J, with 14 bases in the middle. This CDR3 comprises 16 residues. Germline CDR1 reads SGHRS; CDR2 reads YFSETQ.

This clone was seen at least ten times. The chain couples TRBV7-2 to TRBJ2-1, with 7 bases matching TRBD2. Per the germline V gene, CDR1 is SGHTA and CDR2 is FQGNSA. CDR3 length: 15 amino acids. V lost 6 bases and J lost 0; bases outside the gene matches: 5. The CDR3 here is CASSLGGASYNEQFF. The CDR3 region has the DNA TGTGCCAGCAGTTTGGGAGGGGCCTCCTACAATGAGCAGTTCTTC.

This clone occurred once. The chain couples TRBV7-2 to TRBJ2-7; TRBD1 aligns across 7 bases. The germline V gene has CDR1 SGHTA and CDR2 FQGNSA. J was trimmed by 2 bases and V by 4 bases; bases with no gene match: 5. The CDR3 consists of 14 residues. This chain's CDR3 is CASSSRQGTYEQYF. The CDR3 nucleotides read TGTGCCAGCAGCTCCAGACAGGGAACCTACGAGCAGTACTTC.

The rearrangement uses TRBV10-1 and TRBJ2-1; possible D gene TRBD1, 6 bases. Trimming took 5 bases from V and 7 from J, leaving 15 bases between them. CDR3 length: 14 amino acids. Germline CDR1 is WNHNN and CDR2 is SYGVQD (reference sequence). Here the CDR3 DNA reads TGCGCCAGCAGTCGGGACACCGTCTCAAATGAGCAGTTCTTC. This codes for CASSRDTVSNEQFF.

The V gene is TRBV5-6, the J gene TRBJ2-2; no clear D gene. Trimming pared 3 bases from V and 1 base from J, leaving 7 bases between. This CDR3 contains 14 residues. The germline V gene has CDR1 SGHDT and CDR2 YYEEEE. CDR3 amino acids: CASSSLRNTGELFF. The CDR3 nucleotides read TGTGCCAGCAGCTCCCTGAGGAACACCGGGGAGCTGTTTTTT.

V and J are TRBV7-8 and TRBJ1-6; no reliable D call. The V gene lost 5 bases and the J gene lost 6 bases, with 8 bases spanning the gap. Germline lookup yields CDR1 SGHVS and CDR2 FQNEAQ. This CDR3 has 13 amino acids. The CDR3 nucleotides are TGTGCCAGCAGCCCTCCCCTTAATTCACCCCTCCACTTT. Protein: CASSPPLNSPLHF.

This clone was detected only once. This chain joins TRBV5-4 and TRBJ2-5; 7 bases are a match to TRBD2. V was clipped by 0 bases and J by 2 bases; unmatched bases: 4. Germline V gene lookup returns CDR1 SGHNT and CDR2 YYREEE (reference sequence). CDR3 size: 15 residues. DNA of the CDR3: TGTGCCAGCAGCTTGGTTGCGGGGGTTCAAGAGACCCAGTACTTC. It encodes CASSLVAGVQETQYF.

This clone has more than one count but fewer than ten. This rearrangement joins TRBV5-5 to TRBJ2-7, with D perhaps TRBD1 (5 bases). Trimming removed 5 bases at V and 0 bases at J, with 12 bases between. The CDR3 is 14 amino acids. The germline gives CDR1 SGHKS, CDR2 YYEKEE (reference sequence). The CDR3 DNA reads TGTGCCAGCAGTGAGTGGGGCTACTCCTACGAGCAGTACTTC. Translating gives CASSEWGYSYEQYF.

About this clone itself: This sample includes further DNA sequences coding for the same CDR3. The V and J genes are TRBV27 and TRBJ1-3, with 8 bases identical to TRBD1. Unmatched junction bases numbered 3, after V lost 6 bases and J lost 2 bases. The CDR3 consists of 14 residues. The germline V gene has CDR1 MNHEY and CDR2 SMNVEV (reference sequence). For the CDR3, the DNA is TGTGCCAGCAGACAGACAGGGGCTGGAAACACCATATATTTT. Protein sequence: CASRQTGAGNTIYF.

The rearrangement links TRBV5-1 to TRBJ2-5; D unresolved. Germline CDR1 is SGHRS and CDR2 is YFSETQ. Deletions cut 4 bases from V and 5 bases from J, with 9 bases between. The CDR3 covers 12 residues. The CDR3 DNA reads TGCGCCAGCAGCCTTCCCTCGGAGACCCAGTACTTC. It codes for CASSLPSETQYF.

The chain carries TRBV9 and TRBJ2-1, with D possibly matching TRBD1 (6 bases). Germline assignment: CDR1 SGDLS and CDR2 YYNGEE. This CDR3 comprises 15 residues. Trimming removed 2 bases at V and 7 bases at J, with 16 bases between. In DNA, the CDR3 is TGTGCCAGCAGCGTCACAGGGACGGGTTGGAATGAGCAGTTCTTC. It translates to CASSVTGTGWNEQFF. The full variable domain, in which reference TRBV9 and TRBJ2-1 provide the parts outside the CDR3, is DSGVTQTPKHLITATGQRVTLRCSPRSGDLSVYWYQQSLDQGLQFLIQYYNGEERAKGNILERFSAQQFPDLHSELNLSSLELGDSALYFCASSVTGTGWNEQFFGPGTRLTVL.

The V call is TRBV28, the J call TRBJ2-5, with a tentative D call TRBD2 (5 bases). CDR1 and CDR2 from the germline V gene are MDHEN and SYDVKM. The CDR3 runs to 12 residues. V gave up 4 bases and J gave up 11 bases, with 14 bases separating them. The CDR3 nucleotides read TGTGCCAGCAGTTCGAACCCCTGGGAGCAGTACTTC. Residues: CASSSNPWEQYF.

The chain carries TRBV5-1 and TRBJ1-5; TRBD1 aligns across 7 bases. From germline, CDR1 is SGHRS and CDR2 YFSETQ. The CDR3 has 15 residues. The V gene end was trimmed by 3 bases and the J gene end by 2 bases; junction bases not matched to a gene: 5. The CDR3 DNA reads TGCGCCAGCAGCTCTACCGGGACAGGCAATCAGCCCCAGCATTTT. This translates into CASSSTGTGNQPQHF.

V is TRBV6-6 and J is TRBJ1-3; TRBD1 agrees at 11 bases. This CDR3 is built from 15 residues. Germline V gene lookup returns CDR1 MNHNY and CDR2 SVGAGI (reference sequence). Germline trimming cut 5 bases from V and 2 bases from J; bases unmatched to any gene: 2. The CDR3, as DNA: TGTGCCAGCAGTGGACAGGGGGCCCCTGGAAACACCATATATTTT. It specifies CASSGQGAPGNTIYF.

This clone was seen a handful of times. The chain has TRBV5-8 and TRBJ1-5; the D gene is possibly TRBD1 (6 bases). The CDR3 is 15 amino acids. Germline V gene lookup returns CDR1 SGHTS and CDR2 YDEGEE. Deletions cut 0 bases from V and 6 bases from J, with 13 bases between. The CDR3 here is CASSLGDTRGQPQHF. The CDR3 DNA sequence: TGTGCCAGCAGCTTGGGGGACACTCGTGGTCAGCCCCAGCATTTT.

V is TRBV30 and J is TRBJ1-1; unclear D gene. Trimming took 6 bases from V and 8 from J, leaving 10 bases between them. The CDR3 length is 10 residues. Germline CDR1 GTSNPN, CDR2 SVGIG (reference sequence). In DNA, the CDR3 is TGTGCCTGCGGAGTCGGGGAAGCTTTCTTT. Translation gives CACGVGEAFF.

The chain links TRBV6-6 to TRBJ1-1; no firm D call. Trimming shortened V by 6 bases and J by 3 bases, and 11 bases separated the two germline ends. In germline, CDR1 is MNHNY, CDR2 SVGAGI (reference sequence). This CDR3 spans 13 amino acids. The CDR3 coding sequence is TGTGCCAGCAGGAAGTGGGGAGACACTGAAGCTTTCTTT. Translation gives CASRKWGDTEAFF.

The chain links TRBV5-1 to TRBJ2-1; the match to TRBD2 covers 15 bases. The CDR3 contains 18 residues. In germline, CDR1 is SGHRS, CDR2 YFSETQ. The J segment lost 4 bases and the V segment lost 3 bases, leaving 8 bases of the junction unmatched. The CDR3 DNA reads TGCGCCAGCAGCTATCTAGGGACTAGCGGGGGGTTTTACAATGAGCAGTTCTTC. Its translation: CASSYLGTSGGFYNEQFF.

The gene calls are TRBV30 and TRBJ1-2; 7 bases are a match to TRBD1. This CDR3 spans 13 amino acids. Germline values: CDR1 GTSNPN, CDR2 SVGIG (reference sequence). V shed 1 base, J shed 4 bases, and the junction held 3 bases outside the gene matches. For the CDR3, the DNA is TGTGCCTGGAGTGGACAGGGAGTCTATGGCTACACCTTC. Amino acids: CAWSGQGVYGYTF. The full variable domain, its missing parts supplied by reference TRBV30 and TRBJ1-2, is SQTIHQWPATLVQPVGSPLSLECTVEGTSNPNLYWYRQAAGRGLQLLFYSVGIGQISSEVPQNLSASRPQDRQFILSSKKLLLSDSGFYLCAWSGQGVYGYTFGSGTRLTVV.

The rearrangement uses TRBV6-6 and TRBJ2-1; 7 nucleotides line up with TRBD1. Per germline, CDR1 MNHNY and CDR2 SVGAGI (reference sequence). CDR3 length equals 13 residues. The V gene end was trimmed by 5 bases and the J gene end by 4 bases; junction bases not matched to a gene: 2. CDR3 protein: CASSRGQYNEQFF. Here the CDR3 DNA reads TGTGCCAGCAGTCGGGGACAGTACAATGAGCAGTTCTTC.

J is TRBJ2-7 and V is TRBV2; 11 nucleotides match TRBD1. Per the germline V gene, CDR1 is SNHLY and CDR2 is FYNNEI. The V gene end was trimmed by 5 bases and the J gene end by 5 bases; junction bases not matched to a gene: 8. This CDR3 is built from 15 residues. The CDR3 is CASSPRTGGWNEQYF. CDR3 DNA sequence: TGTGCCAGCAGTCCCCGGACAGGGGGCTGGAACGAGCAGTACTTC.